This TCR beta chain came from a study of read filtering for tumor transcriptome and immune sequencing. Study results and limitations: This fraction held mixed bone marrow immune cells after CD138-negative sorting.

Points on this clonotype: Its antigen remains unidentified.

This library used roughly 400 ng RNA and molecular barcoded adaptors spanning alpha/delta and beta/gamma chains. TCRdb fed the reads into MiXCR, producing one record per CDR3 protein. In the table there are 20,000 to 30,000 distinct CDR3 sequences, approximately 23% of which are singletons. The clonotype was recovered from a donor over 35 with multiple myeloma. The sequenced sample consisted of a population of CD138-negative cells sorted from bone marrow.

The CDR3 coding sequence is TGCAGTGCTACAGAATACTTGGGACTAGCGGGGGGTAATGAGCAGTTCTTC. Amino acid sequence: CSATEYLGLAGGNEQFF. The chain has TRBV20-1 and TRBJ2-1; 15 nucleotides line up with TRBD2. The V gene's germline CDR1 is DFQATT and CDR2 SNEGSKA (reference sequence). The length of the CDR3 is 17 residues. The ends lost 4 bases at V and 7 bases at J; junction bases unmatched: 11.